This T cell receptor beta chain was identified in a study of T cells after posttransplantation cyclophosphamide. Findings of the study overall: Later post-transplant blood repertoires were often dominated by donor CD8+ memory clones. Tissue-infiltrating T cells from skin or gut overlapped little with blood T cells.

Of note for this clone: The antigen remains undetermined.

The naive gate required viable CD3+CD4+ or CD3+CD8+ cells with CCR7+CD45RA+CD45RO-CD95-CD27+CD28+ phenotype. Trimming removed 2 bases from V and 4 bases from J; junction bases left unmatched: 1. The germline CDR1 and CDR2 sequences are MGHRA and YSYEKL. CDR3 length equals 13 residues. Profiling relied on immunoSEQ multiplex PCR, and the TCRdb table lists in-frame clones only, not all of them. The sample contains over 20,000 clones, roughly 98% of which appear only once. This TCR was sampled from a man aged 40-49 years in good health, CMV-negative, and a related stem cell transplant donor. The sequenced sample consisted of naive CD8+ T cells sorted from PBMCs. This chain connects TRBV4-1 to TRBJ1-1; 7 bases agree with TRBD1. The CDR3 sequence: CASSQHRGTEAFF. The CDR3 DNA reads TGCGCCAGCAGCCAACACAGGGGCACTGAAGCTTTCTTT.